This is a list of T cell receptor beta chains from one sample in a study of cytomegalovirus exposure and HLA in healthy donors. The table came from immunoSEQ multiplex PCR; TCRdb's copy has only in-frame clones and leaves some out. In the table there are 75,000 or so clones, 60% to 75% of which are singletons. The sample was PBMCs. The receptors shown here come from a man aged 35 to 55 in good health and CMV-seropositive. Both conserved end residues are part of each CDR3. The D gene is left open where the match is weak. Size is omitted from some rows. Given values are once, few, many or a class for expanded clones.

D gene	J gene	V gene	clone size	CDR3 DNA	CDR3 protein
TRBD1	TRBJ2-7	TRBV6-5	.	TGTGCCAGCACTCGGGACAGCGCGACCTCCTACGAGCAGTACTTC	CASTRDSATSYEQYF
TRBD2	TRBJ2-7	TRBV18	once	TGTGCCAGCTCACCCGCGGGGGGGCGATACGAGCAGTACTTC	CASSPAGGRYEQYF
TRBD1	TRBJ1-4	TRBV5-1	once	TGCGCCAGCAGCTTGGGTGGACAGGGGGCCGGTGAAAAACTGTTTTTT	CASSLGGQGAGEKLFF
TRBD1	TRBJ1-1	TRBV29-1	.	TGCAGCGTGGAACAGGGGGAAGCTTTCTTT	CSVEQGEAFF
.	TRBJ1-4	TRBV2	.	TGTGCCAGCCGACAGATCGCAACTAATGAAAAACTGTTTTTT	CASRQIATNEKLFF
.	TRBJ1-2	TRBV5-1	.	TGCGCCAGCAGCGTTGGCGGCAGGGGATATGGCTACACCTTC	CASSVGGRGYGYTF
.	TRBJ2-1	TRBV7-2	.	TGTGCCAGCAGCTTAAGCCGGGACATCAATGAGCAGTTCTTC	CASSLSRDINEQFF
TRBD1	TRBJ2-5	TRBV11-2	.	TGTGCCAGCAGCTTATTTGGTCGGGACAGGTACCAAGAGACCCAGTACTTC	CASSLFGRDRYQETQYF
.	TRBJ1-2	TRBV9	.	TGTGCCAGCAGCGTAGAAGGACAGACCTACGGCTACACCTTC	CASSVEGQTYGYTF
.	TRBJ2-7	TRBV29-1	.	TGCAGCGTTGAAACCAGGTCCTACGAGCAGTACTTC	CSVETRSYEQYF
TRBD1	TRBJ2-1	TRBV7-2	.	TGTGCCAGCAGCCCGATAACAGGGGTCAATGAGCAGTTCTTC	CASSPITGVNEQFF
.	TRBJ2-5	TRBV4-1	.	TGCGCCAGCAGCCAAGAACTAGCTCAAGAGACCCAGTACTTC	CASSQELAQETQYF
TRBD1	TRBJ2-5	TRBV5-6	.	TGTGCCAGCAGCGGGACGGGGACAGGGGAAGAGACCCAGTACTTC	CASSGTGTGEETQYF
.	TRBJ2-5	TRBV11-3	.	TGTGCCAGCAGCTTAGACTTGGAGACCCAGTACTTC	CASSLDLETQYF
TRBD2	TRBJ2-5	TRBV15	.	TGTGCCACCAGCAGGTTACACCAGGGAGGGGAAGAGACCCAGTACTTC	CATSRLHQGGEETQYF
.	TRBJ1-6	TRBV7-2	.	TGTGCCAGCAGCCTGACGACAGAGGTAATTCAACCCCTCCACTTT	CASSLTTEVIQPLHF
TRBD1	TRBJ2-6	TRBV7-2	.	TGTGCCAGCAGGGAAGGGGGCTCCGGGGCCAACGTCCTGACTTTC	CASREGGSGANVLTF
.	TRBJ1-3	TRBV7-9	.	TGTGCCAGCAGCCCGCTAGTATGGCCAGCCGGAAACACCATATATTTT	CASSPLVWPAGNTIYF
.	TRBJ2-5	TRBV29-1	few	TGCAGCGCAACCGAGGGGGTCCAAGAGACCCAGTACTTC	CSATEGVQETQYF
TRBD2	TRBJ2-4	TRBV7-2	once	TGTGCCAGCAGCTCCCTAGCGGGGGGCGGGTACATTCAGTACTTC	CASSSLAGGGYIQYF
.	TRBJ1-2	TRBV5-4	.	TGTGCCAGCAGCTTGGCCGAAAGGCGGGGGGACTATGGCTACACCTTC	CASSLAERRGDYGYTF
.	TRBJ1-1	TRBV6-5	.	TGTGCCAGCAGGAGTGACCGGGGGGCTGAAGCTTTCTTT	CASRSDRGAEAFF
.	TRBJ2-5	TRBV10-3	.	TGTGCCACCACCCGCGGGGTCGCAAATGCAGAGACCCAGTACTTC	CATTRGVANAETQYF
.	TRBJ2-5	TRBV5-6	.	TGTGCCAGCAGCTTGGTGGGGGCAGGGGAGACCCAGTACTTC	CASSLVGAGETQYF
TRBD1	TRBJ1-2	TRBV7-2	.	TGTGCCAGCAGCCCCCCACAGGGGTATGGCTACACCTTC	CASSPPQGYGYTF
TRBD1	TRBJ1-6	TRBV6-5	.	TGTGCCAGCAGTTTGGGACAGGGCCTCCACTTT	CASSLGQGLHF
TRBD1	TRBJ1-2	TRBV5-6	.	TGTGCCAGCACCCGAGAGAAGACAGGGGGCAGTGGCTACACCTTC	CASTREKTGGSGYTF